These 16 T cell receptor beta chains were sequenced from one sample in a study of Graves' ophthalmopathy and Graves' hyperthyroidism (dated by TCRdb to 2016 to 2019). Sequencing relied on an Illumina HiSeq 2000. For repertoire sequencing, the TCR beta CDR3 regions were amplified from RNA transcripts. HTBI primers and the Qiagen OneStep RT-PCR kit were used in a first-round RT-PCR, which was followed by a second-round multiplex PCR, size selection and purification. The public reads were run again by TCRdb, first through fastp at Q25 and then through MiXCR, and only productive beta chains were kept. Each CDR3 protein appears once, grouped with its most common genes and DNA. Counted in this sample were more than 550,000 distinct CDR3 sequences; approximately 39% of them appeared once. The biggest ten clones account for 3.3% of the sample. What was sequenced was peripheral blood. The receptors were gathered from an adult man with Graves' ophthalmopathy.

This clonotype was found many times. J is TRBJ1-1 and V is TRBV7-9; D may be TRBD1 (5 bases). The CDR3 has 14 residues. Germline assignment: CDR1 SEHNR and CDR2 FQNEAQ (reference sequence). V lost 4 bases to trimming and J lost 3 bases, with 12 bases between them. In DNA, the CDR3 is TGTGCCAGCAGCTCAGTAGGGGCGGACACTGAAGCTTTCTTT. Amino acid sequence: CASSSVGADTEAFF.

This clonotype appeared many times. The CDR3 region is CASSGTGAMNTEAFF. The DNA of the CDR3 is TGTGCCAGCAGCGGGACAGGGGCCATGAACACTGAAGCTTTCTTT. V usage is TRBV2 and J usage is TRBJ1-1; 10 positions agree with TRBD1. Trimming removed 6 bases from V and 0 bases from J; junction bases left unmatched: 4. The CDR3 totals 15 residues. Germline V gene lookup returns CDR1 SNHLY and CDR2 FYNNEI.

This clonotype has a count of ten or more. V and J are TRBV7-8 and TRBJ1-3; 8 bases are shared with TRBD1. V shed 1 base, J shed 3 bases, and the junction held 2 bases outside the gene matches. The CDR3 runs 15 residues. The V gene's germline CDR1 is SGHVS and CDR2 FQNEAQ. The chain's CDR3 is CASSLVGTGGNTIYF. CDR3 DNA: TGTGCCAGCAGCTTAGTGGGGACAGGTGGAAACACCATATATTTT.

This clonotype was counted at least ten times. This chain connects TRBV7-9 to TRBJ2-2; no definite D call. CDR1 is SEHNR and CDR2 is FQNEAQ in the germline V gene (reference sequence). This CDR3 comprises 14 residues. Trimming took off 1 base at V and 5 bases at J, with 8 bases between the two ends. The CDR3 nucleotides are TGTGCCAGCAGCTTAGTTTCGTTAACCGGGGAGCTGTTTTTT. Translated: CASSLVSLTGELFF.

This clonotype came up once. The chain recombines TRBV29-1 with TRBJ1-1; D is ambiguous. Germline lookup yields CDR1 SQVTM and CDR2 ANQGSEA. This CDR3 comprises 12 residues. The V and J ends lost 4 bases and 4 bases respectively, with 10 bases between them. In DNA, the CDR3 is TGCAGCGTTGTCAAGAGGACCACTGAAGCTTTCTTT. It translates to CSVVKRTTEAFF.

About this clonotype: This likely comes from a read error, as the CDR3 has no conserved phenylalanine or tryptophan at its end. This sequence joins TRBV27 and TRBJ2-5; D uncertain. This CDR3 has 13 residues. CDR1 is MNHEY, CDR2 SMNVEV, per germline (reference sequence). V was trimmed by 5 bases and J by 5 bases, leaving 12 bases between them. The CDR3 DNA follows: TGTGCCAGCAGTCCTATTTTGGGGGAGACCCAGTACTGC. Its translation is CASSPILGETQYC.

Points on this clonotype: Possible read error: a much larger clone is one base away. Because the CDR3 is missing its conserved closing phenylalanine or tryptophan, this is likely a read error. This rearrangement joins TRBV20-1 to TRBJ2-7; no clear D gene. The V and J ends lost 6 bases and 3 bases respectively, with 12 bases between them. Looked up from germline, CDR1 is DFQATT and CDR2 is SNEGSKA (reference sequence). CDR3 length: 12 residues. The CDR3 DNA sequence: TGCAGTGCGCGAAAAGATGGCTACGAGCAGTACTGC. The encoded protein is CSARKDGYEQYC.

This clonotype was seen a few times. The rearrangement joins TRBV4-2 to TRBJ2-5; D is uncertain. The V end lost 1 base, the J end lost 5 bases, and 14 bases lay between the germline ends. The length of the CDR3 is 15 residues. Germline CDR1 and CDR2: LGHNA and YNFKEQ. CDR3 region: CASSQGISEGETQYF. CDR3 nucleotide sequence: TGTGCCAGCAGCCAAGGAATCAGTGAAGGGGAGACCCAGTACTTC.

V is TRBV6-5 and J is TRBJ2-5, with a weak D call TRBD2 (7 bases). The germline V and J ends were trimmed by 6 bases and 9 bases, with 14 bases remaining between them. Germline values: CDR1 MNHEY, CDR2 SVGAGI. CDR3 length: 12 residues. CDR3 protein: CASSQGGGSQYF. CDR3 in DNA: TGTGCCAGCAGCCAAGGGGGGGGGTCCCAGTACTTC.

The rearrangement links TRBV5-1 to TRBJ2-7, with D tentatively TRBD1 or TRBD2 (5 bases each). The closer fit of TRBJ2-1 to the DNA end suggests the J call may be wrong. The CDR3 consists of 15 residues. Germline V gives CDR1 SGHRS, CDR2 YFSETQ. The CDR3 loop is CASSLAFGGSYEQFF. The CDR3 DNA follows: TGCGCCAGCAGCTTGGCTTTTGGGGGTTCCTACGAGCAGTTCTTC.

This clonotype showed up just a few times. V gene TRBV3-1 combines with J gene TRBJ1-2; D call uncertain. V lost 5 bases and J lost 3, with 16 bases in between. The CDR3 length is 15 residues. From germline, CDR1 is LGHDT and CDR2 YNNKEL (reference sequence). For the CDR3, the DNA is TGTGCCAGCAGCGAGTGGGCCGACTCCTACTATGGCTACACCTTC. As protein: CASSEWADSYYGYTF.

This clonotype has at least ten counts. The CDR3 DNA sequence: TGTGCCAGTAGGGGATTACAAGAGACCCAGTACTTC. Translated: CASRGLQETQYF. The J gene is TRBJ2-5, the V gene TRBV19; D call uncertain. CDR3 length: 12 residues. The germline V gene has CDR1 LNHDA and CDR2 SQIVND (reference sequence). Trimming removed 6 bases at V and 2 bases at J, with 7 bases between.

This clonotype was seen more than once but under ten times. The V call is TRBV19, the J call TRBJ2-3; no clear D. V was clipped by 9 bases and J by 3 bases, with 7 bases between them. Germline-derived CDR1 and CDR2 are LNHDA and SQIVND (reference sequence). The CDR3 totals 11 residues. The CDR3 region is CASQSTDTQYF. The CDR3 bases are TGTGCCAGCCAATCAACAGATACGCAGTATTTT. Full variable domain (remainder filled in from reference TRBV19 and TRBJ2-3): DGGITQSPKYLFRKEGQNVTLSCEQNLNHDAMYWYRQDPGQGLRLIYYSQIVNDFQKGDIAEGYSVSREKKESFPLTVTSAQKNPTAFYLCASQSTDTQYFGPGTRLTVL.

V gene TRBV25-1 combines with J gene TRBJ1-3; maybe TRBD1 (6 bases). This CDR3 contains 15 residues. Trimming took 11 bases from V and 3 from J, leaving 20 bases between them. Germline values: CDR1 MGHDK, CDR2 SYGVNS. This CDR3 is CAWVGTDSGGNTIYF. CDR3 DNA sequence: TGTGCCTGGGTCGGGACGGACAGTGGTGGAAACACCATATATTTT. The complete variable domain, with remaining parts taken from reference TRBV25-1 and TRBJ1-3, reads EADIYQTPRYLVIGTGKKITLECSQTMGHDKMYWYQQDPGMELHLIHYSYGVNSTEKGDLSSESTVSRIRTEHFPLTLESARPSHTSQYLCAWVGTDSGGNTIYFGEGSWLTVV.

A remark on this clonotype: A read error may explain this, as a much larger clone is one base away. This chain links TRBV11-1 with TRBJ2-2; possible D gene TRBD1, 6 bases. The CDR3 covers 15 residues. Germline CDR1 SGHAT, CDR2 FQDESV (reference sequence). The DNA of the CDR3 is TGTGCCAGCAGCCTCCGGGACATCGACACCGGGGAGCTGGTTTTT. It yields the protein CASSLRDIDTGELVF.

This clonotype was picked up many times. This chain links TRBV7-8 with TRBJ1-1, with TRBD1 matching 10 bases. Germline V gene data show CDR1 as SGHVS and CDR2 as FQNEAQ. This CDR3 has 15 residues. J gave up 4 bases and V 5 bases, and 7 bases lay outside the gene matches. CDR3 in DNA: TGTGCCAGCAGCACCCGGACAGGGGGAGGCACTGAAGCTTTCTTT. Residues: CASSTRTGGGTEAFF. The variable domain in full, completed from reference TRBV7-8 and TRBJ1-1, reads GAGVSQSPRYKVAKRGQDVALRCDPISGHVSLFWYQQALGQGPEFLTYFQNEAQLDKSGLPSDRFFAERPEGSVSTLKIQRTQQEDSAVYLCASSTRTGGGTEAFFGQGTRLTVV.